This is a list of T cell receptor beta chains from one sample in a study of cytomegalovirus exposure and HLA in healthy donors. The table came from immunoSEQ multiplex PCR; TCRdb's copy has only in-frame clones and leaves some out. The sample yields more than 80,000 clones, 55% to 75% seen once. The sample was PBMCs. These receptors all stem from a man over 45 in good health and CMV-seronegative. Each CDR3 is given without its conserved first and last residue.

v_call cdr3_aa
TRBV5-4 ASSLGYQETQY
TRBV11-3 ASTDRSYTTNNEQF
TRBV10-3 AISRAAEGAEAF
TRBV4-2 ASSQAGGGADTQY
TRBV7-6 ASSLDPAGGHNTQY
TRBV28 ASRRGGPSNQPQH
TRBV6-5 ASRQGTYEQY
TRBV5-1 ASSVDSIYNEQF
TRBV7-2 ASSNRGYEQY
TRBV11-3 ASTRQEDTEAF
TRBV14 ASSPTAGRNEQF
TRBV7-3 ASSLQGASGDTQY
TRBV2 ASHELAVQETQY
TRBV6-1 ASSATGNTNYGYT
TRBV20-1 SAATRVEQF
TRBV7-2 ASSPRGGTTEQY
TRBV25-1 ASSSANRGNTEAF
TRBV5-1 ASSPRQVQETQY
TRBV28 ASRRRDRTQY
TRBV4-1 ASSLRQGRITGELF
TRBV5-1 ASRPGTGNLNYGYT
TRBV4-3 ASSQVGQGARAEAF
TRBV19 ASAAELAPGDTQY
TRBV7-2 ASSLAWDRGLETQY
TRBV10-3 AISEGRGASYEQY